Following are 9 T cell receptor beta chains from one sample sequenced in a study of beta chain features in type 1 diabetes. Investigators reverse transcribed all isolated RNA, so they sequenced expressed TCRB transcripts. The data were produced by immunoSEQ multiplex PCR, yet TCRdb's version contains in-frame clones alone and is incomplete. The sample has around 500,000 clones, more than 9.5% seen once; the top ten hold over 0.035%. Specimen: naive CD4+ T cells from blood. The receptors stem from a woman between 18 and 29 years old in good health.

The gene calls are TRBV4-2 and TRBJ2-2; the D is unclear. V dropped 2 bases and J dropped 5 bases, with 9 bases sitting between them. The germline V gene encodes CDR1 LGHNA and CDR2 YNFKEQ. CDR3 length equals 14 residues. The CDR3 loop is CASSQHPPTGELFF. CDR3 in DNA: TGTGCCAGCAGCCAACATCCTCCGACCGGGGAGCTGTTTTTT.

The V gene is TRBV25-1, the J gene TRBJ2-7; 7 bases are a match to TRBD1. Germline CDR1 and CDR2: MGHDK and SYGVNS. V was clipped by 1 base and J by 5 bases; unmatched bases: 14. The CDR3 sequence is 17 residues long. Here the CDR3 reads CASSELGGESPRHEQYF. DNA of the CDR3: TGTGCCAGCAGTGAATTAGGGGGCGAATCACCTAGGCACGAGCAGTACTTC.

This rearrangement joins TRBV5-1 to TRBJ2-1, with D hard to call. The CDR3 totals 16 residues. Trimming stripped 4 bases from V and 6 bases from J, with 20 bases between. Per germline, CDR1 SGHRS and CDR2 YFSETQ. In DNA form, the CDR3 reads TGCGCCAGCAGCGACGGCTTGGCGGAGCTGGTCAATGAGCAGTTCTTC. This translates into CASSDGLAELVNEQFF.

This chain links TRBV13 with TRBJ2-5; D is unresolved. The CDR3 is 15 residues long. The V gene lost 3 bases and the J gene lost 1 base, with 12 bases spanning the gap. CDR1 is PRHDT and CDR2 is FYEKMQ in the germline V gene (reference sequence). CDR3 sequence reads: CASSFVSAVQETQYF. CDR3 DNA sequence: TGTGCCAGCAGCTTTGTCTCGGCAGTCCAAGAGACCCAGTACTTC.

To note about this clone: The sample holds other DNA sequences that translate to the same CDR3. The rearrangement joins TRBV7-9 to TRBJ1-1; possibly TRBD1 for D (5 bases). Germline loops: CDR1 SEHNR, CDR2 FQNEAQ (reference sequence). Trimming removed 6 bases at V and 1 base at J, with 9 bases between. This CDR3 has 13 amino acids. The CDR3 DNA sequence: TGTGCCAGCAGTTCCCAGGGGAACACTGAAGCTTTCTTT. Amino acid sequence: CASSSQGNTEAFF.

This clone was seen only once. The chain joins TRBV9 to TRBJ2-2, with a possible D match to TRBD2 (5 bases). The CDR3 is 16 residues long. The germline CDR1 and CDR2 sequences are SGDLS and YYNGEE. Trimming pared 3 bases from V and 4 bases from J, leaving 16 bases between. CDR3 DNA sequence: TGTGCCAGCAGCGCGCCGGGTAGCGCAACCACCGGGGAGCTGTTTTTT. As protein: CASSAPGSATTGELFF.

The chain is built from TRBV21-1 and TRBJ2-3. TRBV21-1 is an annotated pseudogene. The CDR3 consists of 11 residues. CDR3 sequence: CASSKEDTQYF. For the CDR3, the DNA is TGTGCCAGCAGCAAAGAAGATACGCAGTATTTT.

This clone has a count of ten or more. The chain employs TRBV14 and TRBJ2-1, with D maybe TRBD2 (5 bases). CDR3 length: 14 amino acids. Germline-derived CDR1 and CDR2 are SGHDN and FVKESK. Trimming left V 3 bases short and J 3 bases short, with 9 bases between. CDR3 region: CASSQIAYYNEQFF. The CDR3 DNA is TGTGCCAGCAGCCAGATAGCGTACTACAATGAGCAGTTCTTC. Looking up the rest from reference TRBV14 and TRBJ2-1 gives the full variable domain: EAGVTQFPSHSVIEKGQTVTLRCDPISGHDNLYWYRRVMGKEIKFLLHFVKESKQDESGMPNNRFLAERTGGTYSTLKVQPAELEDSGVYFCASSQIAYYNEQFFGPGTRLTVL.

This clone was detected ten times or more. The chain links TRBV14 to TRBJ1-1; D gene unclear. CDR1 SGHDN and CDR2 FVKESK come from the germline V gene. V lost 0 bases and J 11 bases, leaving 13 bases between the germline ends. The CDR3 is made up of 13 amino acids. This CDR3 is CASSQDPRVEAFF. The CDR3 DNA reads TGTGCCAGCAGCCAAGATCCCCGGGTGGAGGCTTTCTTT.